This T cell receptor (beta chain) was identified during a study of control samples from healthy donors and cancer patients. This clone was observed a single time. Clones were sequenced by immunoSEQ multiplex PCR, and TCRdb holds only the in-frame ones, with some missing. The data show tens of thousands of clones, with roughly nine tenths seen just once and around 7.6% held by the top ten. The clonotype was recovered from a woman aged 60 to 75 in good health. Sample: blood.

CDR3 nucleotide sequence: TGTGCTTCCGGGGCCGATGCAACTAATGAAAAACTGTTTTTT. Translation: CASGADATNEKLFF. The rearrangement links TRBV12-5 to TRBJ1-4, with a weak D call TRBD1 (5 bases). V was clipped by 11 bases and J by 0 bases, with 13 bases between them. CDR1 LGHNT and CDR2 FRNRAP come from the germline V gene. CDR3 length: 14 amino acids.